The 23 T cell receptor beta chains listed next were all sequenced from one sample in a study of T cells in Graves' hyperthyroidism and ophthalmopathy. RNA transcripts served as the template for amplifying TCR beta CDR3 regions. HTBI primers drove first-round RT-PCR of the TCR CDR3. TCRdb ran MiXCR on the multiplex PCR reads and lists one entry per CDR3 protein. This repertoire shows 450,000 to 650,000 distinct CDR3 sequences, roughly 18% found once; its top ten account for 15% to 20%. Material for sequencing was blood. The origin of the receptors is a young woman with Graves' ophthalmopathy.

This clonotype was observed at least ten times. The genes are TRBV7-3 and TRBJ2-7, with 10 bases lining up with TRBD2. The CDR3 has 18 amino acids. Germline CDR1 is SGHTA and CDR2 is FQGTGA. The trim removed 5 bases at V and 0 bases at J, leaving 13 bases unmatched. CDR3 loop: CASSPPRLGTSDSYEQYF. For the CDR3, the DNA is TGTGCCAGCAGCCCGCCCCGGTTAGGGACTAGCGACTCCTACGAGCAGTACTTC.

This clonotype has ten or more counts. CDR3 nucleotides: TGTGCCAGCAGCATGGGACAGCCACAAGAGACCCAGTACTTC. This translates into CASSMGQPQETQYF. J is TRBJ2-5 and V is TRBV7-9; 7 bases agree with TRBD1. The V gene end was trimmed by 5 bases and the J gene end by 2 bases; junction bases not matched to a gene: 5. The germline V gene has CDR1 SEHNR and CDR2 FQNEAQ (reference sequence). This CDR3 has 14 residues. Complete variable domain (other parts from reference TRBV7-9 and TRBJ2-5): DTGVSQNPRHKITKRGQNVTFRCDPISEHNRLYWYRQTLGQGPEFLTYFQNEAQLEKSRLLSDRFSAERPKGSFSTLEIQRTEQGDSAMYLCASSMGQPQETQYFGPGTRLLVL.

This clonotype was recorded many times. V is TRBV5-1 and J is TRBJ2-1; tentative D call: TRBD2 (6 bases). Germline-derived CDR1 and CDR2 are SGHRS and YFSETQ. The CDR3 loop spans 15 amino acids. Trimming shortened V by 3 bases and J by 7 bases, and 17 bases separated the two germline ends. The CDR3 region is CASSSPGLPRNEQFF. The DNA for the CDR3 is TGCGCCAGCAGCTCACCGGGACTTCCCAGAAATGAGCAGTTCTTC.

This clonotype was picked up many times. The chain joins TRBV5-1 to TRBJ2-3; the match to TRBD1 covers 11 bases. V was clipped by 3 bases and J by 4 bases; unmatched bases: 4. The CDR3 sequence is 15 residues long. Germline lookup yields CDR1 SGHRS and CDR2 YFSETQ. The CDR3 DNA reads TGCGCCAGCAGCTCCGGACAGGGGGCCGCAGATACGCAGTATTTT. Encoded protein: CASSSGQGAADTQYF.

Turning to this clonotype: With a much larger clone just one base away, this may be a read error. V usage is TRBV27 and J usage is TRBJ1-2; perhaps TRBD1 as D (5 bases). V dropped 6 bases and J dropped 12 bases, with 17 bases sitting between them. Per the germline V gene, CDR1 is MNHEY and CDR2 is SMNVEV (reference sequence). CDR3 length: 12 residues. This CDR3 is CASSSNGGAHTF. CDR3 DNA sequence: TGTGCCAGCAGCTCCAATGGAGGGGCCCACACCTTC.

This clonotype was counted at least ten times. The J gene is TRBJ2-5, the V gene TRBV12-3 or TRBV12-4; 16 bases are a match to TRBD2. Trimming removed 4 bases from V and 12 bases from J; junction bases left unmatched: 5. The CDR3 contains 14 residues. The CDR3 DNA follows: TGTGCCAGCAGTTCCGGGACTAGCGGGAGGGCCAAGTACTTC. This encodes CASSSGTSGRAKYF.

This clonotype was found a few times. The chain joins TRBV20-1 to TRBJ1-2; unclear D gene. Germline CDR1 reads DFQATT; CDR2 reads SNEGSKA (reference sequence). The CDR3 is 13 residues long. Deletions cut 2 bases from V and 8 bases from J, with 15 bases between. CDR3 sequence reads: CSARNTEVDGYTF. The CDR3 coding sequence is TGCAGTGCTAGAAACACAGAGGTCGACGGCTACACCTTC.

Only a few counts were recorded for this clonotype. The chain uses TRBV28 and TRBJ2-7; 7 bases align to TRBD1. Looked up from germline, CDR1 is MDHEN and CDR2 is SYDVKM. The V and J ends lost 5 bases and 2 bases, in that order; junction bases with no gene match: 6. CDR3 length: 14 amino acids. CDR3 sequence (DNA): TGTGCCAGCAGTGAAGACAGGGTAACCTACGAGCAGTACTTC. Translating gives CASSEDRVTYEQYF.

This chain connects TRBV7-9 to TRBJ2-6, with a tentative D call TRBD1 (5 bases). Germline V gene data show CDR1 as SEHNR and CDR2 as FQNEAQ (reference sequence). The V and J ends lost 2 bases and 2 bases respectively, with 7 bases between them. The CDR3 extends over 15 amino acids. The CDR3 nucleotides read TGTGCCAGCAGCTTACCGACAGCTGGGGCCAACGTCCTGACTTTC. Translated, it gives CASSLPTAGANVLTF.

The chain recombines TRBV30 with TRBJ2-7, with D possibly called TRBD1 or TRBD2 (5 bases each). Germline assignment: CDR1 GTSNPN and CDR2 SVGIG (reference sequence). V was trimmed by 4 bases and J by 2 bases, leaving 15 bases between them. The CDR3 totals 14 residues. CDR3 amino acids: CAWNPSGTPYEQYF. DNA of the CDR3: TGTGCCTGGAACCCTTCCGGGACGCCCTACGAGCAGTACTTC.

This clonotype was counted many times. The chain joins TRBV20-1 to TRBJ1-2; D is undetermined. Per germline, CDR1 DFQATT and CDR2 SNEGSKA (reference sequence). Trimming removed 3 bases from V and 0 bases from J, with 14 bases in between. This CDR3 has 15 amino acids. The CDR3 sequence: CSASDYRAANYGYTF. The CDR3, as DNA: TGCAGTGCTAGCGATTACAGAGCGGCTAACTATGGCTACACCTTC.

V usage is TRBV12-3 or TRBV12-4 and J usage is TRBJ1-2; D perhaps matches TRBD1 (5 bases). Trimming cost V 5 bases and J 6 bases, with 16 bases left between them. This CDR3 spans 14 amino acids. The CDR3 DNA is TGTGCCAGCAGTGCCGGACGGGGGAGCAATGGCTACACCTTC. It translates to CASSAGRGSNGYTF.

At least ten counts were recorded for this clonotype. The chain employs TRBV20-1 and TRBJ1-2; tentative D call: TRBD1 (5 bases). In germline, CDR1 is DFQATT, CDR2 SNEGSKA (reference sequence). The length of the CDR3 is 13 residues. With 5 bases removed from V and 2 bases from J, the gap between germline ends came to 12 bases. The DNA of the CDR3 is TGCAGTGCTCCGCCCTGGGGGAACTATGGCTACACCTTC. This translates into CSAPPWGNYGYTF.

The chain recombines TRBV13 with TRBJ2-7, with D hard to call. This CDR3 is built from 13 residues. The V gene lost 6 bases and the J gene lost 4 bases, with 13 bases spanning the gap. Germline loops: CDR1 PRHDT, CDR2 FYEKMQ (reference sequence). The CDR3 DNA reads as TGTGCCAGCAGTTACTCGACCGGTTACGAGCAGTACTTC. Protein product: CASSYSTGYEQYF.

The chain recombines TRBV7-9 with TRBJ1-4, with 7 nucleotides matching TRBD1. The CDR3 has 16 residues. The germline V gene encodes CDR1 SEHNR and CDR2 FQNEAQ (reference sequence). The junction had 6 bases not matched to a gene; V was cut back by 5 bases and J by 0 bases. CDR3 protein: CASSRQGFATNEKLFF. CDR3 sequence (DNA): TGTGCCAGCAGCCGACAGGGCTTTGCAACTAATGAAAAACTGTTTTTT.

At least ten counts were recorded for this clonotype. This chain joins TRBV7-2 and TRBJ1-2, with 12 bases identical to TRBD1. With 4 bases clipped from V and 3 bases from J, the junction kept 6 bases outside the gene matches. Germline CDR1 SGHTA, CDR2 FQGNSA. The CDR3 runs 16 residues. In DNA form, the CDR3 reads TGTGCCAGCAGCTGGGACAGGGGGCTGAAGGACTATGGCTACACCTTC. Encoded protein: CASSWDRGLKDYGYTF.

This clonotype came up a few times. The chain combines TRBV6-2 or TRBV6-3 with TRBJ2-3; TRBD2 aligns across 12 bases. Germline loops: CDR1 MNHEY, CDR2 SVGEGT. The CDR3 contains 17 residues. The V and J ends lost 2 bases and 2 bases, in that order; junction bases with no gene match: 5. The CDR3 region is CASSYPLAGGPTDTQYF. CDR3 in DNA: TGTGCCAGCAGTTACCCACTAGCGGGAGGCCCCACAGATACGCAGTATTTT.

Only a few counts were recorded for this clonotype. V and J are TRBV5-1 and TRBJ2-7; 7 bases map to TRBD2. Trimming cost V 0 bases and J 2 bases; bases outside gene matches: 8. The CDR3 runs to 16 residues. Per the germline V gene, CDR1 is SGHRS and CDR2 is YFSETQ. Here the CDR3 DNA reads TGCGCCAGCAGCTTGGAGGGTCTAGCGGTTACCTACGAGCAGTACTTC. Its protein product is CASSLEGLAVTYEQYF.

This clonotype was seen ten or more times. The rearrangement links TRBV7-8 to TRBJ2-3; D is perhaps TRBD2 (5 bases). V gave up 5 bases and J gave up 3 bases, with 12 bases separating them. Germline loops: CDR1 SGHVS, CDR2 FQNEAQ. The CDR3 is made up of 14 amino acids. In nucleotides, the CDR3 is TGTGCCAGCAGCCCATTTGAGGGAACAGATACGCAGTATTTT. It encodes CASSPFEGTDTQYF.

This clonotype was seen repeatedly, ten times or more. The chain combines TRBV2 with TRBJ2-7, with TRBD1 as a possible D gene (5 bases). Germline V CDR1 and CDR2: SNHLY, FYNNEI. V was cut by 8 bases and J by 4 bases, with 18 bases left in between. The CDR3 is 14 residues long. CDR3 bases: TGTGCCAGCGTGGCCAGACAGCCATCTTACGAGCAGTACTTC. Amino acid sequence: CASVARQPSYEQYF.

The gene calls are TRBV28 and TRBJ2-1; either TRBD1 or TRBD2 may fit D (5 bases each). This CDR3 comprises 16 residues. V was cut by 4 bases and J by 0 bases, with 13 bases left in between. Germline V CDR1 and CDR2: MDHEN, SYDVKM. In nucleotides, the CDR3 is TGTGCCAGCAGTTCTAGGGACGAGAGCTCCTACAATGAGCAGTTCTTC. Protein product: CASSSRDESSYNEQFF.

This clonotype was seen at least ten times. The genes are TRBV5-1 and TRBJ2-1; D possibly matches TRBD1 or TRBD2 (6 bases each). Trimming took off 4 bases at V and 7 bases at J, with 12 bases between the two ends. CDR1 is SGHRS, CDR2 YFSETQ, per germline. This CDR3 spans 13 amino acids. CDR3 bases: TGCGCCAGCAGCGGAGGAGGGGGGAATGAGCAGTTCTTC. Amino acids: CASSGGGGNEQFF. Drawing the rest from reference TRBV5-1 and TRBJ2-1, the complete variable domain is KAGVTQTPRYLIKTRGQQVTLSCSPISGHRSVSWYQQTPGQGLQFLFEYFSETQRNKGNFPGRFSGRQFSNSRSEMNVSTLELGDSALYLCASSGGGGNEQFFGPGTRLTVL.

The sample holds many counts of this clonotype. The chain couples TRBV2 to TRBJ2-3; 11 positions match TRBD2. CDR1 is SNHLY and CDR2 is FYNNEI in the germline V gene. The CDR3 consists of 16 residues. After removal of 2 bases from V and 11 bases from J, the junction contained 12 bases not matched to a gene. The CDR3 nucleotides read TGTGCCAGCAGTGAATTAGCGGGGGGGGACGAGACCAAGCAGTATTTT. Translation gives CASSELAGGDETKQYF.